This is a list of T cell receptor beta chains from one sample in a study of metastatic and nonmetastatic thyroid tumors. MiXCR reprocessed the PCR reads for TCRdb. Here the sample spans under 95,000 clones, 9.5% to 15% being singletons. Sequencing was carried out using blood. These receptors came from a female donor with papillary thyroid cancer or a benign thyroid nodule (not recorded which). Some clones in this sample may be carry-over from other donors' samples. CDR3s include the opening cysteine and the closing phenylalanine or tryptophan. Each record gives: J gene, V gene, clone size, D gene, CDR3 DNA, CDR3 protein. D genes are given only for firm matches. Size tells how often a clone was seen (once, few, many) or the class of an expanded clone, and some rows leave it out.

>TRBJ2-7|TRBV20-1|.|.
TGCAGTGCTAACAGGCTGAGCTCCTACGAGCAGTACTTC
CSANRLSSYEQYF
>TRBJ2-1|TRBV6-2/TRBV6-3|many|.
TGTGCCAGCAGAACGGGCGGGACCCCCCCTGAGCAGTTCTTC
CASRTGGTPPEQFF
>TRBJ1-1|TRBV20-1|many|.
TGCAGTGCTAGAGGGGAGGGCTCTGAAGCTTTCTTT
CSARGEGSEAFF
>TRBJ2-2|TRBV7-6|many|.
TGTGCCAGCAGCTTACTAGGCAGCGGGGAGCTGTTTTTT
CASSLLGSGELFF
>TRBJ2-1|TRBV5-4|many|.
TGTGCCAGCAGCACACGTGACTCCTCCTACAATGAGCAGTTCTTC
CASSTRDSSYNEQFF
>TRBJ2-5|TRBV20-1|few|TRBD2
TGCAGTGCTTATAAGGGACTAGCAGACCAAGAGACCCAGTACTTC
CSAYKGLADQETQYF
>TRBJ2-5|TRBV19|many|.
TGTGCCAGTAGTAGGGGTATGGAGACCCAGTACTTC
CASSRGMETQYF
>TRBJ2-7|TRBV6-5|.|.
TGTGCCAGCAGTTACTCGAATAGGGACGTAGTCTACGAGCAGTACTTC
CASSYSNRDVVYEQYF
>TRBJ2-7|TRBV12-3/TRBV12-4|.|.
TGTGCTAGCAGTTTTTGGGATCTCTACGAGCAGTACTTC
CASSFWDLYEQYF
>TRBJ2-2|TRBV2|few|.
TGTGCCAGCAGTGAACACAGTTTGAACACCGGGGAGCTTTTTTTT
CASSEHSLNTGELFF
>TRBJ2-1|TRBV6-5|.|.
TGTGCCAGCACGCCAGGGAAAATGTTGCCACACAATGAGCAGTTCTTC
CASTPGKMLPHNEQFF
>TRBJ2-5|TRBV4-3|many|TRBD2
TGCGCCAGCAGCCAACTGGGACTAGCGGGAGTAGAGACCCAGTACTTC
CASSQLGLAGVETQYF
>TRBJ2-1|TRBV3-1|many|.
TGTGCCAGCAGCCAAGAATTCGGGGCCGAGGAGTTCTTC
CASSQEFGAEEFF
>TRBJ2-1|TRBV20-1|many|TRBD1
TGCAGTGGGACCCCCGGGACAGGGGGGGGTTACAATGAGCAGTTCTTC
CSGTPGTGGGYNEQFF
>TRBJ2-7|TRBV7-9|many|TRBD2
TGTGCCAGCAGCTTGGGACTAGCGGGAGGCCGCTCCTACGAGCAGTACTTC
CASSLGLAGGRSYEQYF
>TRBJ1-2|TRBV29-1|.|TRBD1
TGCAGCGTTGGAACAGGGGTCAACCATGGCTACACCTTC
CSVGTGVNHGYTF
>TRBJ2-4|TRBV20-1|many|.
TGCAGTGCTAGTGGAACCCTAAGGGGGATCTCCAAAAACATTCAGTACTTC
CSASGTLRGISKNIQYF
>TRBJ2-2|TRBV5-1|many|TRBD1
TGCGCCAGCAGCAGAACAGGGGGCGGAAACACCGGGGAGCTGTTTTTT
CASSRTGGGNTGELFF
>TRBJ2-2|TRBV7-9|many|.
TGTGCCAGCAGCTTAGACGGGTGGGCCGGGGAGCTGTTTTTT
CASSLDGWAGELFF
>TRBJ2-7|TRBV27|few|.
TGTGCCAGCAGTTTAACTGGGGACACAGGACCCGAGCAGTACTTC
CASSLTGDTGPEQYF
>TRBJ2-3|TRBV6-1|many|TRBD1
TGTGCCAGCAGTAACAGGGGGCGCACAGATACGCAGTATTTT
CASSNRGRTDTQYF
>TRBJ2-7|TRBV29-1|many|TRBD2
TGCAGCGTTAGGAGCGGGAGGGAGAGTGACGAGCAGTACTTC
CSVRSGRESDEQYF
>TRBJ2-2|TRBV5-1|.|TRBD2
TGCGCCAGCAGCCCTAGCGGGAGGACCAACACCTGGGAGCGGTTTTTT
CASSPSGRTNTWERFF
>TRBJ2-7|TRBV4-3|many|TRBD1
TGCGCCAGCAGCCAAGCCGGGACAGGGGCGGCCGAGCAGTACTTC
CASSQAGTGAAEQYF
>TRBJ2-5|TRBV19|many|TRBD1
TGTGCCAGTAGTCCGACAGGGGTAGAGACCCAGTACTTC
CASSPTGVETQYF
>TRBJ2-7|TRBV6-5|few|TRBD2
TGTGCCAGCAGTTACCTGACTAGCGGGGTGTACGAGCAGTACTTC
CASSYLTSGVYEQYF
>TRBJ1-1|TRBV28|many|.
TGTGCCAGTCGGGCACGATCCATCCTGAACACTGAAGCTTTCTTT
CASRARSILNTEAFF
>TRBJ2-3|TRBV11-2|.|TRBD2
TGTGCCAGCAGCTTAGGCCCAGCGGGGAAGGGCACAGATACGCAGTATTTT
CASSLGPAGKGTDTQYF
>TRBJ2-1|TRBV20-1|many|.
TGCAGTGCTAGGACTACACCGGACGACCCGTACAATGAGCAGTTCTTC
CSARTTPDDPYNEQFF
>TRBJ2-2|TRBV10-3|few|.
TGTGCCATCAGCCCTCTCCCGACAATCGCGAACACCGGGGAGCTGTTTTTT
CAISPLPTIANTGELFF
>TRBJ1-1|TRBV3-1|many|.
TGTGCCAGCAGCCAGGCATATAGGACTGAAGCTTTCTTT
CASSQAYRTEAFF